Sequencing of this T cell receptor (beta chain) was carried out in a study of early stage breast cancer tumors (dated by TCRdb to 2015 to 2018). Turning to the overall study: Of the 16 invasive breast tumors, some twelve were found to be estrogen receptor-positive, progesterone receptor-positive and HER2-negative. About 70% of the 12 ER+/PR+/HER2- tumors were invasive ductal carcinomas, while the other four were invasive lobular carcinomas. A read coverage of roughly 10-fold per sample was achieved on average. Across all samples, over 2,000,000 templates representing under 1.3 million unique clonotypes were detected.

The study profiled bulk TCR beta-chain repertoires in matched peripheral blood, tumor and adjacent normal breast tissue taken from some 17 patients with early-stage breast cancer. Before surgery, roughly 5-11 mL of whole blood was collected into EDTA tubes and then processed within 2 hours. Peripheral blood mononuclear cells were isolated by Ficoll-Paque centrifugation in SepMate-50 tubes. For storage in liquid nitrogen, PBMCs were cryopreserved as aliquots of about 1.9 to 4 million cells in around 90% FBS with around 10% DMSO. Genomic DNA was extracted with the Qiagen AllPrep DNA/RNA Mini kit. Each sample was amplified as two independent genomic DNA replicates: approximately 0.5 ug for blood and approximately 1.5 ug for tumor or normal breast. TCRB sequencing of genomic DNA was carried out with the ImmunoSeq Intro kit according to the manufacturer's instructions. Multiplex PCR was run for around 33 cycles using proprietary primers and spike-in control sequences for absolute quantification. Single-end 150-bp reads were used to sequence an 87-bp fragment spanning the CDR3 and the flanking V and J genes. Seven samples, each with two replicates, were multiplexed per lane of an Illumina MiSeq using version 3.0 chemistry. Regarding the original processing steps: The vendor's proprietary pipeline processed the raw data and merged both replicates into a single result for each sample. A clonotype was defined as productive rearrangements that share the same V-gene family, CDR3 amino acid sequence and J-gene segment. Clonality was computed as 1 minus the normalized Shannon entropy (Pielou evenness) of TCRB abundances. To estimate T cell density, the total number of templates was divided by the input cell count, which was inferred from how much DNA went in. Recon with default parameters was used to estimate total repertoire diversity and clonality. Clonotypes with over 0.1% abundance in tumor and at least 32-fold higher abundance in tumor than in normal breast were defined as tumor-enriched. Here the immuneACCESS table is served through TCRdb, limited to in-frame sequences with V and J called. Missing clones are a known gap in these copies; in checked studies unresolved V genes cover under half, and the rest lacks a known reason. V and J calls and clone size are copied from that table; D and trimming were computed from the DNA. In all, the sample holds 25,000 to 35,000 clones, and 65% to 75% of those were seen once. The top ten clonotypes cover 33% of the sample.

On the study overall, not on this receptor specifically: Chain pairing and functional markers such as CD4, CD8 and FOXP3 were missed by bulk genomic DNA sequencing of unsorted cells. Enriched TCRB sequences shared across patients were mostly commonly generated sequences, unlikely to play an important role in the tumor microenvironment. Compared with adjacent normal breast tissue, tumors had about 2.6-fold higher T cell density and higher clonality. Greater similarity was observed between blood and normal breast repertoires than between blood and tumor repertoires, and tumor was distinguished from normal in about 85% of the 16 patients when each tissue was compared with blood. The small cohort size prevented analysis by tumor subtype.

As for this clone: What antigen it recognizes has not been identified. The record has no base qualities; no much larger clone is one base away.

The germline V gene specifies WSHSY as CDR1 and SAAADI as CDR2. V is clipped by 9 bases and J by 2 bases, and the sequence between their germline boundaries is 25 bases long. The CDR3 starts with the cysteine, ends with the phenylalanine, and has 17 residues. The sequence is cut down to CDR3 DNA, 51 bases in frame from base 1. This sequence originates from a person aged 50-59 years with breast cancer. Sequencing was done on a sample of blood. The receptor chain draws on TRBV10-2 and TRBJ1-2, with no reliable assignment of the D segment. The CDR3 region has the sequence CARDGGDRGGPNYGYTF. The DNA sequence follows: TGCGCCAGGGATGGTGGTGACCGGGGTGGTCCAAACTATGGCTACACCTTC.